These T cell receptor beta chains were read from a single sample in a study of vaccination and CD4 T cells after COVID-19. TCRdb redid the calling of the PCR reads with MiXCR, one entry per CDR3 protein. This sample has over 10,000 distinct CDR3 sequences; around 61% occur once, and the top ten carry 15% to 20%. No antigen has been identified for these receptors. Material: CD4+ T cells from blood, cultured in vitro. Every receptor here comes from a human donor who had recovered from COVID-19. The CDR3 runs from the conserved cysteine through the conserved F or W. D genes are given only for firm matches. Rows give clone size only sometimes, using once, few, many, or a class for an expanded clone.

.	.	TRBV27	TRBJ1-6	TGTGCCAGCAGTTTATATAACTCACCCCTCCACTTT	CASSLYNSPLHF
.	.	TRBV5-8	TRBJ2-4	TGTGCCAGCAGCTTGGTCCCGACAGGATTAGCCAAAAACATTCAGTACTTC	CASSLVPTGLAKNIQYF
.	.	TRBV4-1	TRBJ1-5	TGCGCCAGCAGCCAAGATGCCGGGGTCGGCAGCAATCAGCCCCAGCATTTT	CASSQDAGVGSNQPQHF
.	TRBD2	TRBV11-3	TRBJ2-5	TGTGCCAGCAGCTCCCAGACCGGGAGGGCAGAGACCCAGTACTTC	CASSSQTGRAETQYF
few	.	TRBV5-4	TRBJ2-1	TGTGCCAGCAGCTTGGTGGGGGCGAATGAGCAGTTCTTC	CASSLVGANEQFF
.	.	TRBV28	TRBJ1-5	TGTGCCAGCAGTTTTTCTTGGGGGACGAATCAGCCCCAGCATTTT	CASSFSWGTNQPQHF
few	.	TRBV20-1	TRBJ1-1	TGCAGTGCTAGGACGGACCCGAACACTGAAGCTTTCTTT	CSARTDPNTEAFF
.	TRBD1	TRBV6-1	TRBJ2-1	TGTGCCAGCAGTGTGCGGGACAGGGAGGATGAGCAGTTCTTC	CASSVRDREDEQFF
.	TRBD2	TRBV7-2	TRBJ2-2	TGTGCCAGCACTCTCGGTGGGAGGGCCTGGAACACCGGGGAGCTGTTTTTT	CASTLGGRAWNTGELFF
few	.	TRBV20-1	TRBJ2-1	TGCAGTGCTATAAGAGGAAACAATGAGCAGTTCTTC	CSAIRGNNEQFF
.	.	TRBV6-4	TRBJ2-2	TGTGCCAGCAGTGGGACAGTCAACACCGGGGAGCTGTTTTTT	CASSGTVNTGELFF
.	.	TRBV7-8	TRBJ1-2	TGTGCCAGCAGCCCCCATTACCTTCCAGATACTCCATATGGCTACACCTTC	CASSPHYLPDTPYGYTF
few	.	TRBV30	TRBJ1-2	TGTGCCTGGAAGGTTCAGTCTCCTGGCTATGGCTACACCTTC	CAWKVQSPGYGYTF
.	.	TRBV3-1	TRBJ2-1	TGTGCCAGCAGCCAAGTTTTAGGACCTTACAATGAGCAGTTCTTC	CASSQVLGPYNEQFF
few	.	TRBV20-1	TRBJ1-5	TGCAGTGCTAGAGATCAGGCTCAGCCCCAGCATTTT	CSARDQAQPQHF
.	.	TRBV27	TRBJ2-7	TGTGCCAGCAGCTCACTAGGAGCGCCTTTCTACGAGCAGTACTTC	CASSSLGAPFYEQYF
.	.	TRBV30	TRBJ1-2	TGTGCCAGTTACAGGGATGGCTACACCTTC	CASYRDGYTF
once	TRBD2	TRBV2	TRBJ2-7	TGTGCCAGCAGTGAGATGGCTAGCGGGGCCTACGAGCAGTACTTC	CASSEMASGAYEQYF
few	.	TRBV19	TRBJ1-2	TGTGCCAGTAACACCATTACCCACCGGAGCTACACCTTC	CASNTITHRSYTF
few	TRBD1	TRBV7-8	TRBJ1-3	TGTGCCAGCAGCTTACAGGCAGGGGGTGGAAACACCATATATTTT	CASSLQAGGGNTIYF
once	.	TRBV6-1	TRBJ1-2	TGTGCCAGCAGCATTCTCACGAGGAGGTATGGCTACACCTTC	CASSILTRRYGYTF
.	.	TRBV6-1	TRBJ1-1	TGTGCCAGCAGTGGAGGGGGGATTCGAGCTTTCTTT	CASSGGGIRAFF
.	.	TRBV20-1	TRBJ2-7	TGCAGTGCTATCAGACAGGCTAACTCCTACGAGCAGTACTTC	CSAIRQANSYEQYF
few	.	TRBV7-3	TRBJ2-2	TGTGCCAGCAGCTTATCCGGGACCGGGGAGCTGTTTTTT	CASSLSGTGELFF
.	.	TRBV7-2	TRBJ1-1	TGTGCCAGCAGAGGGGGTTCGTTAAACACTGAAGCTTTCTTT	CASRGGSLNTEAFF
.	TRBD1	TRBV28	TRBJ1-2	TGTGCCAGCAACTCGGGACAGGGGGATGGCTACACCTTC	CASNSGQGDGYTF
.	.	TRBV19	TRBJ1-5	TGTGCCAGTAGTCCCCGGGACAAATTACAGCCCCAGCATTTT	CASSPRDKLQPQHF
.	TRBD1	TRBV19	TRBJ1-3	TGTGCCAGTAGTATGGGGACAGGGTCCGGAAACACCATATATTTT	CASSMGTGSGNTIYF
once	.	TRBV6-1	TRBJ2-7	TGTGCCAGCACCCCGTCACTAGTCCACGAGCAGTACTTC	CASTPSLVHEQYF
.	.	TRBV3-1	TRBJ1-2	TGTGCCAGCAGCGACCAAGGGGGGCACTATGGCTACACCTTC	CASSDQGGHYGYTF
.	.	TRBV5-6	TRBJ2-5	TGTGCCAGCAGCTCCTCAATTGGGACCCAGTACTTC	CASSSSIGTQYF
.	TRBD1	TRBV28	TRBJ2-5	TGTGCCAGCAGGAGGGACAGGCAAGAGACCCAGTACTTC	CASRRDRQETQYF
few	.	TRBV7-3	TRBJ1-5	TGTGCCAGCAGCTTAACGACAGTTCAGCCCCAGCATTTT	CASSLTTVQPQHF
few	.	TRBV10-1	TRBJ2-1	TGCGCCAGCAGTGAATCTCATCCCAGCGATGAGCAGTTCTTC	CASSESHPSDEQFF
.	.	TRBV11-1	TRBJ2-3	TGTGCCAGCAGCCGAAACCGGGGAGGAGCAGATACGCAGTATTTT	CASSRNRGGADTQYF
few	TRBD1	TRBV30	TRBJ1-5	TGTGCCTGGGCTGATCCAGGGGGCAGACAGCCCCAGCATTTT	CAWADPGGRQPQHF
.	TRBD2	TRBV11-2	TRBJ2-1	TGTGCCAGCGGCGGGAGCGCCTACAATGAGCAGTTCTTC	CASGGSAYNEQFF
few	TRBD1	TRBV30	TRBJ1-2	TGTGCCTGTAGGGACAGGGCTGGCTATGGCTACACCTTC	CACRDRAGYGYTF
.	.	TRBV5-1	TRBJ2-7	TGCGCCAGCAGCCTCTCCGGGACACGCTACGAGCAGTACTTC	CASSLSGTRYEQYF
.	.	TRBV4-1	TRBJ2-1	TGCGCCAGCAGCCAAGGTGGTCATCGAGCGGACTACGACAATGAGCAGTTCTTC	CASSQGGHRADYDNEQFF
.	.	TRBV28	TRBJ2-7	TGTGCCAGCAGTTTTCTTTCGAACGAGCAGTACTTC	CASSFLSNEQYF
.	TRBD2	TRBV28	TRBJ2-4	TGTGCCAGCAGTCGCGGGAGGGGGGCCAAAAACATTCAGTACTTC	CASSRGRGAKNIQYF
once	.	TRBV4-1	TRBJ1-3	TGCGCCAGCAGCGCAAACTCTGGAAACACCATATATTTT	CASSANSGNTIYF
.	.	TRBV20-1	TRBJ1-5	TGCAGTGCTAGAGGAGGGGCTAACAATCAGCCCCAGCATTTT	CSARGGANNQPQHF
.	.	TRBV20-1	TRBJ1-6	TGCAGTGCCCTGAACTTACAGGGTAATTCACCCCTCCACTTT	CSALNLQGNSPLHF
.	.	TRBV18	TRBJ1-6	TGTGCCAGCTCGTCCAACAAGGATTCACCCCTCCACTTT	CASSSNKDSPLHF
.	.	TRBV6-4	TRBJ2-3	TGTGCCAGCAGTGACTCAAACTACCCCACAGATACGCAGTATTTT	CASSDSNYPTDTQYF
few	.	TRBV2	TRBJ1-1	TGTGCCAGCAGTGAAATAAGGGCTCGAACTAGTGAAGCTTTCTTT	CASSEIRARTSEAFF